These 10 T cell receptor beta chains were all obtained from the same sample, sequenced in a study of early T cells in non-severe SARS-CoV-2 infection. A single record per CDR3 protein comes from TCRdb applying MiXCR to the 5' RACE reads. The table lists some 60,000 distinct CDR3 sequences, 8% to 9% of them singletons. The sequenced sample consisted of whole blood. The receptors come from an adult who was a healthcare worker with PCR-confirmed SARS-CoV-2 infection or an uninfected control (not recorded which).

This chain uses TRBV18 with TRBJ1-3, with no clear D. V was cut by 2 bases and J by 1 base, with 9 bases left in between. Germline V gives CDR1 KGHSH, CDR2 LQKENI. The CDR3 is 15 amino acids. The CDR3 DNA sequence: TGTGCCAGCTCACCATCGTTGAATTCTGGAAACACCATATATTTT. Amino acid sequence: CASSPSLNSGNTIYF.

In this sample, this clonotype turned up many times. The J gene is TRBJ1-1, the V gene TRBV7-6, with D tentatively TRBD1 (5 bases). The V gene lost 2 bases and the J gene lost 6 bases, with 7 bases spanning the gap. CDR3 length equals 12 residues. Germline CDR1 SGHVS, CDR2 FNYEAQ. CDR3 DNA: TGTGCCAGCAGCTTACAAGGGGCTGAAGCTTTCTTT. The encoded protein is CASSLQGAEAFF. Based on the CDR3 plus reference TRBV7-6 and TRBJ1-1, the full variable domain is GAGVSQSPRYKVTKRGQDVALRCDPISGHVSLYWYRQALGQGPEFLTYFNYEAQQDKSGLPNDRFSAERPEGSISTLTIQRTEQRDSAMYRCASSLQGAEAFFGQGTRLTVV.

This clonotype was counted many times. This chain joins TRBV7-3 and TRBJ2-2; 7 nucleotides agree with TRBD2. Germline values: CDR1 SGHTA, CDR2 FQGTGA. Germline trimming cut 2 bases from V and 4 bases from J; bases unmatched to any gene: 7. The CDR3 consists of 16 residues. The CDR3 DNA reads TGTGCCAGCAGCTTAGGAAGGGGACTAACCACCGGGGAGCTGTTTTTT. Protein product: CASSLGRGLTTGELFF.

As DNA, the CDR3 is TGTGCCAGCAGTTCATATCCCCCCGGGGTTCTCTCTGGGGCCAACGTCCTGACTTTC. This encodes CASSSYPPGVLSGANVLTF. This sequence joins TRBV28 and TRBJ2-6, with a possible D match to TRBD2 (5 bases). The V end lost 4 bases, the J end lost 0 bases, and 19 bases lay between the germline ends. From germline, CDR1 is MDHEN and CDR2 SYDVKM. This CDR3 comprises 19 residues.

The table lists this clonotype with a few counts. J is TRBJ2-1 and V is TRBV20-1; D is perhaps TRBD2 (5 bases). Trimming cost V 6 bases and J 3 bases, with 12 bases left between them. The CDR3 is 13 residues long. CDR1 DFQATT and CDR2 SNEGSKA come from the germline V gene (reference sequence). The CDR3 nucleotides read TGCAGTGCCTCCACGGGGAACTACAATGAGCAGTTCTTC. Translated: CSASTGNYNEQFF.

This clonotype has just a few counts. This sequence joins TRBV20-1 and TRBJ2-7, with 9 bases aligning to TRBD1. Germline CDR1 is DFQATT and CDR2 is SNEGSKA (reference sequence). V lost 5 bases to trimming and J lost 2 bases; unmatched junction nucleotides: 7. The CDR3 spans 14 residues. The CDR3 sequence is CSAAPGQGPYEQYF. The CDR3 bases are TGCAGTGCTGCGCCGGGACAGGGTCCCTACGAGCAGTACTTC.

This clonotype was picked up a small number of times. The V and J genes are TRBV2 and TRBJ1-1; D uncertain. This CDR3 has 14 residues. V was trimmed by 8 bases and J by 1 base, leaving 14 bases between them. CDR1 SNHLY and CDR2 FYNNEI come from the germline V gene. The CDR3 protein is CASVMIQWNTEAFF. The CDR3 DNA follows: TGTGCCAGCGTAATGATACAGTGGAACACTGAAGCTTTCTTT.

In its sample, this clonotype was seen many times. The rearrangement joins TRBV7-9 to TRBJ2-7, with D possibly being TRBD1 or TRBD2 (5 bases each). This CDR3 has 13 residues. Trimming cost V 3 bases and J 7 bases, with 13 bases left between them. The germline gives CDR1 SEHNR, CDR2 FQNEAQ (reference sequence). The CDR3 DNA reads TGTGCCAGCAGCTTGGAAAGGGACGGAGAGCAGTACTTC. This codes for CASSLERDGEQYF.

This chain uses TRBV28 with TRBJ2-3; D is undetermined. This CDR3 has 12 amino acids. Germline loops: CDR1 MDHEN, CDR2 SYDVKM. Trimming removed 6 bases from V and 9 bases from J, with 13 bases in between. The CDR3 spells CASSVCSRTQYF. In DNA, the CDR3 is TGTGCCAGCAGCGTCTGCTCCCGGACGCAGTATTTT. Together with reference TRBV28 and TRBJ2-3, the CDR3 gives the full variable domain: DVKVTQSSRYLVKRTGEKVFLECVQDMDHENMFWYRQDPGLGLRLIYFSYDVKMKEKGDIPEGYSVSREKKERFSLILESASTNQTSMYLCASSVCSRTQYFGPGTRLTVL.

The chain recombines TRBV29-1 with TRBJ1-4; no reliable D call. V lost 6 bases and J lost 8, with 16 bases in between. The CDR3 spans 13 residues. Germline CDR1 is SQVTM and CDR2 is ANQGSEA. The CDR3 here is CSVARAQGEKLFF. CDR3 bases: TGCAGCGTGGCAAGGGCTCAAGGGGAAAAACTGTTTTTT.